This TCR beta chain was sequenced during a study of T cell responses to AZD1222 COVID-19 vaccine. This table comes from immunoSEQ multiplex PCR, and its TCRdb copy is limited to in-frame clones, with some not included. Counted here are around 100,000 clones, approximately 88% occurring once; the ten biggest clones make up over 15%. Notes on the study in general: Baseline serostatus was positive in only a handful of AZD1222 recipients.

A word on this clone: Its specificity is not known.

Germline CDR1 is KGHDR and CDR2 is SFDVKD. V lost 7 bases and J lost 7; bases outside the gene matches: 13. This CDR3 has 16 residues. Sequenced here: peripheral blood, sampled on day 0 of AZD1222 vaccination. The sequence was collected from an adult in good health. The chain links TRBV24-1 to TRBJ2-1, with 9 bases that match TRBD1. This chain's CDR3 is CATRGAGTGLYNEQFF. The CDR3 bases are TGTGCCACCAGAGGAGCCGGGACAGGGCTTTATAATGAGCAGTTCTTC.